This T cell receptor (beta chain) was identified during a study of tumor-infiltrating lymphocytes in oesophageal squamous cell carcinoma. The V end lost 5 bases, the J end lost 6 bases, and 9 bases lay between the germline ends. The CDR3 is made up of 12 amino acids. The V gene's germline CDR1 is SGHNT and CDR2 YENEEA. TCRdb processed the PCR reads anew with MiXCR; each CDR3 protein has one entry. The repertoire holds over 15,000 distinct CDR3 sequences, with approximately 45% as singletons. V usage is TRBV11-3 and J usage is TRBJ2-3; D gene ambiguous. This TCR was recovered from a female donor with esophageal squamous cell carcinoma. The sample consisted of normal esophageal tissue next to the tumor. In DNA form, the CDR3 reads TGTGCCAGCAGCCGTGAGCCGGATACGCAGTATTTT. Its translation: CASSREPDTQYF.